The 6 T cell receptor beta chains in this list originate from one sample, sequenced in a study of CD8+ T cells in alopecia areata. Following RNA extraction, reverse transcription yielded cDNA that acted as the sequencing template. Sequencing was performed with immunoSEQ multiplex PCR; in TCRdb, only in-frame clones are kept and a portion is missing. Here the sample spans 180,000 or so clones, around 63% being singletons. Sample: CD4+ T cells sorted from blood, taken at week 0. These TCRs come from a human donor with alopecia areata.

The chain employs TRBV5-1 and TRBJ2-3; tentative D call: TRBD2 (5 bases). V dropped 0 bases and J dropped 3 bases, with 11 bases sitting between them. CDR3 length: 15 amino acids. The germline gives CDR1 SGHRS, CDR2 YFSETQ. The CDR3 here is CASSLDGVGTDTQYF. The CDR3 region has the DNA TGCGCCAGCAGCTTGGACGGGGTAGGAACAGATACGCAGTATTTT. Full variable domain (missing parts from reference TRBV5-1 and TRBJ2-3): KAGVTQTPRYLIKTRGQQVTLSCSPISGHRSVSWYQQTPGQGLQFLFEYFSETQRNKGNFPGRFSGRQFSNSRSEMNVSTLELGDSALYLCASSLDGVGTDTQYFGPGTRLTVL.

The rearrangement uses TRBV30 and TRBJ1-5; tentative D call: TRBD1 (6 bases). The germline CDR1 and CDR2 sequences are GTSNPN and SVGIG (reference sequence). CDR3 size: 15 residues. V was shortened by 3 bases and J by 2 bases, with 14 bases between the two germline ends. The CDR3 reads CAWSTGLVGNQPQHF. The CDR3 DNA follows: TGTGCCTGGAGCACAGGGTTAGTGGGCAATCAGCCCCAGCATTTT.

The CDR3 DNA reads TGTGCCATCAGTGAGGTTGGAGGGAGTACGAGCAATCAGCCCCAGCATTTT. Protein sequence: CAISEVGGSTSNQPQHF. The chain uses TRBV10-3 and TRBJ1-5; D is ambiguous. The V and J ends lost 2 bases and 1 base respectively, with 15 bases between them. Germline V gene data show CDR1 as ENHRY and CDR2 as SYGVKD. This CDR3 has 17 amino acids.

A few counts support this clone. The chain uses TRBV25-1 and TRBJ2-7, with D perhaps matching TRBD1 (5 bases). From germline, CDR1 is MGHDK and CDR2 SYGVNS. Trimming took 1 base from V and 0 from J, leaving 7 bases between them. The CDR3 covers 14 residues. CDR3 sequence reads: CASSESGRSYEQYF. CDR3 nucleotides: TGTGCCAGCAGTGAATCAGGGCGCTCCTACGAGCAGTACTTC.

The chain uses TRBV9 and TRBJ2-3, with D possibly matching TRBD2 (6 bases). V lost 5 bases to trimming and J lost 0 bases, with 13 bases between them. Germline-derived CDR1 and CDR2 are SGDLS and YYNGEE. CDR3 length: 15 residues. In DNA, the CDR3 is TGTGCCAGCAGGAAAGGAGGAGGGAGCACAGATACGCAGTATTTT. It specifies CASRKGGGSTDTQYF.

The V gene is TRBV6-5, the J gene TRBJ1-2, with a weak D call TRBD1 (5 bases). Germline values: CDR1 MNHEY, CDR2 SVGAGI. V lost 5 bases and J lost 2, with 9 bases in between. The CDR3 runs 13 residues. The chain's CDR3 is CASSRGPNYGYTF. CDR3 nucleotides: TGTGCCAGCAGTAGGGGCCCGAACTATGGCTACACCTTC.